Each of the 27 T cell receptor beta chains below was sequenced from the same sample in a study of somatic mutations in cytotoxic T cells in rheumatoid arthritis. TCRdb keeps only in-frame clones here, not all; method: immunoSEQ multiplex PCR. The repertoire holds about 6,700 clones, with 70% as singletons. Material: CD8+ T cells sorted from blood. Receptors originate from a man aged 40-49 years in good health.

This chain connects TRBV2 to TRBJ1-2; D gene uncertain. CDR1 and CDR2 from the germline V gene are SNHLY and FYNNEI. V gave up 4 bases and J gave up 3 bases, with 15 bases separating them. This CDR3 has 15 residues. This CDR3 reads CASSVLRVGDYGYTF. Here the CDR3 DNA reads TGTGCCAGCAGTGTACTAAGGGTTGGGGACTATGGCTACACCTTC.

This rearrangement joins TRBV5-4 to TRBJ2-5; TRBD2 agrees at 7 bases. Germline-derived CDR1 and CDR2 are SGHNT and YYREEE (reference sequence). The CDR3 consists of 16 residues. With V trimmed by 4 bases and J by 6 bases, 15 bases remained unmatched. CDR3 protein: CASSPKAGRAAQTQYF. In nucleotides, the CDR3 is TGTGCCAGCAGCCCGAAAGCGGGGCGGGCCGCTCAGACCCAGTACTTC.

The chain combines TRBV28 with TRBJ1-4; D is possibly TRBD1 (5 bases). Per germline, CDR1 MDHEN and CDR2 SYDVKM. The CDR3 runs 14 residues. Trimming took off 6 bases at V and 8 bases at J, with 16 bases between the two ends. The CDR3, as DNA: TGTGCCAGCAGCCCCTTGGGGGAGGGCGAAAAACTGTTTTTT. This codes for CASSPLGEGEKLFF.

The rearrangement joins TRBV5-6 to TRBJ2-7; D perhaps matches TRBD2 (5 bases). V dropped 0 bases and J dropped 7 bases, with 11 bases sitting between them. This CDR3 is 13 amino acids long. Per germline, CDR1 SGHDT and CDR2 YYEEEE. The CDR3 bases are TGTGCCAGCAGCTTGGGTTCCGGGATAGAGCAGTACGTC. Its protein product is CASSLGSGIEQYV.

This clone turned up a few times. This chain joins TRBV29-1 and TRBJ2-7; D is unclear. The V gene lost 1 base and the J gene lost 0 bases, with 7 bases spanning the gap. Germline loops: CDR1 SQVTM, CDR2 ANQGSEA. CDR3 length: 13 residues. CDR3 sequence reads: CSVEGPTSYEQYF. The CDR3 bases are TGCAGCGTTGAAGGACCTACCTCCTACGAGCAGTACTTC.

This chain joins TRBV29-1 and TRBJ2-2; unclear D gene. Germline V lookup: CDR1 SQVTM, CDR2 ANQGSEA. This CDR3 has 12 amino acids. CDR3 coding DNA: TGCACCTCGATTTCTGCTTCCGGGGAGCTGTTTTTT. This translates into CTSISASGELFF.

V and J are TRBV13 and TRBJ1-1; 8 bases are a match to TRBD1. V lost 5 bases to trimming and J lost 1 base; unmatched junction nucleotides: 6. The CDR3 is made up of 15 amino acids. CDR1 and CDR2 from the germline V gene are PRHDT and FYEKMQ (reference sequence). The CDR3 here is CASSPTGTGNTEAFF. The DNA for the CDR3 is TGTGCCAGCAGCCCAACCGGGACAGGGAACACTGAAGCTTTCTTT.

For the CDR3, the DNA is TGCGCCAGCAGCCCGACTAGCGGGGGGGCCACTGAGCAGTTCTTC. As protein: CASSPTSGGATEQFF. This chain connects TRBV4-3 to TRBJ2-1; 14 bases align to TRBD2. This CDR3 spans 15 amino acids. J gave up 9 bases and V 4 bases, and 5 bases lay outside the gene matches. Germline V lookup: CDR1 LGHNA, CDR2 YSLEER.

This rearrangement joins TRBV9 to TRBJ1-2; D not certain. Trimming shortened V by 0 bases and J by 3 bases, and 12 bases separated the two germline ends. Looked up from germline, CDR1 is SGDLS and CDR2 is YYNGEE. The CDR3 consists of 15 residues. The CDR3 bases are TGTGCCAGCAGCGTAGATTCAGGAGGCGACTATGGCTACACCTTC. Amino acid sequence: CASSVDSGGDYGYTF. Full variable domain (rest looked up from reference TRBV9 and TRBJ1-2): DSGVTQTPKHLITATGQRVTLRCSPRSGDLSVYWYQQSLDQGLQFLIQYYNGEERAKGNILERFSAQQFPDLHSELNLSSLELGDSALYFCASSVDSGGDYGYTFGSGTRLTVV.

This clone was recorded a few times. The CDR3 bases are TGCGCCAGCAGCCACCTAGCGGGAGACCCCGAGCAGTACTTC. This codes for CASSHLAGDPEQYF. The chain employs TRBV4-1 and TRBJ2-7; TRBD2 aligns across 10 bases. The CDR3 covers 14 residues. V lost 3 bases to trimming and J lost 6 bases; unmatched junction nucleotides: 5. Germline loops: CDR1 MGHRA, CDR2 YSYEKL.

The chain uses TRBV9 and TRBJ2-2, with 9 bases fitting TRBD1. The germline CDR1 and CDR2 sequences are SGDLS and YYNGEE. This CDR3 contains 15 residues. V gave up 10 bases and J gave up 5 bases; unmatched junction bases: 12. For the CDR3, the DNA is TGTGCCTCTCAAACGGAGGACAGGGGTACCGGGGAGCTGTTTTTT. Translating it yields CASQTEDRGTGELFF.

The rearrangement joins TRBV4-3 to TRBJ1-2, with D possibly being TRBD1 (6 bases). Germline V gene sequence: CDR1 LGHNA, CDR2 YSLEER. This CDR3 has 18 amino acids. The V and J ends lost 0 bases and 7 bases respectively, with 24 bases between them. CDR3 sequence (DNA): TGCGCCAGCAGCCAAGATCCGGAGCCCCGGCCCCCGACAGGTGGCTACACCTTC. Its translation: CASSQDPEPRPPTGGYTF.

The chain couples TRBV7-9 to TRBJ2-7; TRBD1 might be the D (5 bases). There are 14 residues in the CDR3. The germline V gene has CDR1 SEHNR and CDR2 FQNEAQ (reference sequence). V lost 5 bases to trimming and J lost 0 bases, with 11 bases between them. In DNA, the CDR3 is TGTGCCAGCAGCCCGCTGGACAACTCCTACGAGCAGTACTTC. Its protein product is CASSPLDNSYEQYF.

The CDR3 is CASSLRDGNTEAFF. The CDR3 DNA is TGTGCCAGCAGTCTCCGGGACGGGAACACTGAAGCTTTCTTT. This chain connects TRBV28 to TRBJ1-1; D perhaps matches TRBD1 (5 bases). Looked up from germline, CDR1 is MDHEN and CDR2 is SYDVKM. V lost 5 bases, J lost 1 base, and 11 bases lay in between. The CDR3 length is 14 residues.

A few counts support this clone. The rearrangement joins TRBV2 to TRBJ1-1; D remains ambiguous. The CDR3 is made up of 14 amino acids. V lost 4 bases to trimming and J lost 3 bases, with 12 bases between them. CDR1 and CDR2 (germline): SNHLY, FYNNEI. The CDR3, as DNA: TGTGCCAGCAGTGTTTTAAATCCGGACACTGAAGCTTTCTTT. This encodes CASSVLNPDTEAFF.

The table lists this clone with a few counts. The chain couples TRBV7-9 to TRBJ1-1; D call uncertain. Deletions cut 2 bases from V and 5 bases from J, with 9 bases between. The length of the CDR3 is 13 residues. Per germline, CDR1 SEHNR and CDR2 FQNEAQ (reference sequence). The CDR3: CASSLSLGTEAFF. The CDR3 region has the DNA TGTGCCAGCAGCTTAAGTTTGGGGACTGAAGCTTTCTTT.

The J gene is TRBJ2-3, the V gene TRBV11-2; TRBD2 agrees at 10 bases. Germline lookup yields CDR1 SGHAT and CDR2 FQNNGV. The CDR3 runs 16 residues. V shed 1 base, J shed 3 bases, and the junction held 4 bases outside the gene matches. As DNA, the CDR3 is TGTGCCAGCAGCTTAGGGGCTAGCGGGAGAACAGATACGCAGTATTTT. This codes for CASSLGASGRTDTQYF.

By share, this clone counts as large. This chain joins TRBV28 and TRBJ1-6, with D unresolved. This CDR3 region has 17 residues. Germline V CDR1 and CDR2: MDHEN, SYDVKM. V was cut by 5 bases and J by 0 bases, with 14 bases left in between. As DNA, the CDR3 is TGTGCCAGCAGTCCGGGAGAATGGCGCTCCTATAATTCACCCCTCCACTTT. Protein sequence: CASSPGEWRSYNSPLHF.

The chain recombines TRBV29-1 with TRBJ2-1, with TRBD1 matching over 12 bases. The CDR3 contains 14 residues. Germline CDR1 and CDR2: SQVTM and ANQGSEA. Germline trimming cut 4 bases from V and 8 bases from J; bases unmatched to any gene: 6. CDR3 coding DNA: TGCAGCGTTGTTACGGGACAGGGGGCCTATGAGCAGTTCTTC. Translation gives CSVVTGQGAYEQFF.

The chain carries TRBV10-3 and TRBJ1-1; D is ambiguous. The CDR3 runs 15 residues. CDR1 is ENHRY, CDR2 SYGVKD, per germline. V was clipped by 3 bases and J by 1 base, with 12 bases between them. The CDR3 loop reads CAISDVGRRNTEAFF. The CDR3 bases are TGTGCCATCAGTGATGTTGGACGGAGGAACACTGAAGCTTTCTTT.

The J gene is TRBJ1-1, the V gene TRBV11-2; TRBD1 is a possible D gene (5 bases). The CDR3 spans 14 residues. The germline V gene has CDR1 SGHAT and CDR2 FQNNGV. V lost 1 base, J lost 6 bases, and 12 bases lay in between. The CDR3 loop is CASSLAGWGPEAFF. CDR3 nucleotide sequence: TGTGCCAGCAGCTTAGCTGGCTGGGGCCCTGAAGCTTTCTTT.

The chain employs TRBV4-2 and TRBJ2-3; TRBD1 agrees at 9 bases. The CDR3 extends over 17 amino acids. CDR1 LGHNA and CDR2 YNFKEQ come from the germline V gene. Trimming removed 3 bases from V and 4 bases from J; junction bases left unmatched: 11. The CDR3: CASSQDRDRAPPDTQYF. CDR3 DNA: TGTGCCAGCAGCCAGGATAGGGACAGGGCCCCCCCAGATACGCAGTATTTT.

This rearrangement joins TRBV5-1 to TRBJ2-3, with 7 bases that match TRBD1. The CDR3 extends over 15 amino acids. Germline V CDR1 and CDR2: SGHRS, YFSETQ. V was pared by 1 base and J by 2 bases, with 4 bases of the junction left unmatched. CDR3 amino acids: CASSLFGTDTDTQYF. Written as DNA, the CDR3 is TGCGCCAGCAGCTTGTTTGGGACAGACACAGATACGCAGTATTTT.

This clone turned up a few times. The rearrangement uses TRBV7-9 and TRBJ1-4; possible D gene TRBD1, 5 bases. Between the trimmed V and J ends, which lost 4 bases and 5 bases, there was a span of 11 bases. Germline values: CDR1 SEHNR, CDR2 FQNEAQ (reference sequence). The length of the CDR3 is 14 residues. The CDR3 nucleotides read TGTGCCAGCAGCTCCCGGGACGGCAATGAAAAACTGTTTTTT. This sequence encodes CASSSRDGNEKLFF.

V usage is TRBV6-4 and J usage is TRBJ2-7; possibly TRBD1 for D (7 bases). Germline CDR1 and CDR2: MRHNA and SNTAGT. The CDR3 has 15 residues. Trimming pared 8 bases from V and 6 bases from J, leaving 23 bases between. DNA of the CDR3: TGTGCCAGCTCGCCGTCGGAGGGGGACAGAAGCGAGCAGTACTTC. It is translated as CASSPSEGDRSEQYF.

The DNA of the CDR3 is TGCGCCAGCAGCCCAACTGGGACGGTCAATCAGCCCCAGCATTTT. Translated: CASSPTGTVNQPQHF. V gene TRBV5-1 combines with J gene TRBJ1-5, with a weak D call TRBD1 (5 bases). The CDR3 has 15 residues. Germline loops: CDR1 SGHRS, CDR2 YFSETQ. Trimming left V 4 bases short and J 3 bases short, with 14 bases between.

The CDR3 spells CASWTGGLNTEAFF. In nucleotides, the CDR3 is TGCGCCAGCTGGACAGGGGGGCTGAACACTGAAGCTTTCTTT. V is TRBV5-1 and J is TRBJ1-1, with TRBD1 matching 10 bases. The V segment lost 7 bases and the J segment 0 bases; nucleotides outside the gene matches: 3. Germline V gene lookup returns CDR1 SGHRS and CDR2 YFSETQ. The CDR3 is 14 amino acids.